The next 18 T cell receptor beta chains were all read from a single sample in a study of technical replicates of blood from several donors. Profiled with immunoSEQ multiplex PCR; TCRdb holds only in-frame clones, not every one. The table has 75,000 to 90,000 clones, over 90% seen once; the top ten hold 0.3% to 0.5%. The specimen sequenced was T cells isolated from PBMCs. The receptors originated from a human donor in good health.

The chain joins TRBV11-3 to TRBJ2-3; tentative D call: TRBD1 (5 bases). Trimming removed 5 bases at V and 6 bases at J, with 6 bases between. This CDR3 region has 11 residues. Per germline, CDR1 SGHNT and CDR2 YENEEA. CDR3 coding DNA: TGTGCCAGCAGCCCAGGGGATACGCAGTATTTT. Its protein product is CASSPGDTQYF.

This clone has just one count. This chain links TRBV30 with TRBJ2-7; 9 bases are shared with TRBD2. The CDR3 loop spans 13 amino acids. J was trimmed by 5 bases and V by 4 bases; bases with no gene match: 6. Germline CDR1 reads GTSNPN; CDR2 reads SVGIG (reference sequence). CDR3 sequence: CAWKGGRAHEQYF. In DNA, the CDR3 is TGTGCCTGGAAAGGCGGGAGGGCCCACGAGCAGTACTTC.

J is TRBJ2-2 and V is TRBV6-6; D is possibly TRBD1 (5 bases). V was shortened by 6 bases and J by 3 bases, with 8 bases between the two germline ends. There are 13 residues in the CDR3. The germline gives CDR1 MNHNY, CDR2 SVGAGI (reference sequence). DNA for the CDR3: TGTGCCAGCAGCCTCAGGGACACCGGGGAGCTGTTTTTT. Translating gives CASSLRDTGELFF.

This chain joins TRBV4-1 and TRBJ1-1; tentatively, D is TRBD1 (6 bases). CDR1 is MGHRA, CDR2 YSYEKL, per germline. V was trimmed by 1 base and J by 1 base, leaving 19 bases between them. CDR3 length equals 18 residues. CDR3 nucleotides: TGCGCCAGCAGCCAAGGGGGCCAGGGGCTAATACAGAACACTGAAGCTTTCTTT. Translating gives CASSQGGQGLIQNTEAFF.

CDR3 DNA: TGCGCCAGCAGTGAGCAGGGGGCGAGACAGTTCTTC. It yields the protein CASSEQGARQFF. The chain links TRBV10-2 to TRBJ2-1; TRBD1 aligns across 8 bases. Germline lookup yields CDR1 WSHSY and CDR2 SAAADI. Trimming at V came to 2 bases and at J to 13 bases, leaving 4 bases not matched to a gene. The CDR3 has 12 residues.

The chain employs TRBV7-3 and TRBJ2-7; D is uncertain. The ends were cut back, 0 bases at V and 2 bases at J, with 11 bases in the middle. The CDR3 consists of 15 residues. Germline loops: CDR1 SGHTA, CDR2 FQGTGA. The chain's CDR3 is CASSLTPELPYEQYF. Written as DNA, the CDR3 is TGTGCCAGCAGCTTAACGCCTGAGCTCCCCTACGAGCAGTACTTC. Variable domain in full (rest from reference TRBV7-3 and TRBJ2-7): GAGVSQTPSNKVTEKGKYVELRCDPISGHTALYWYRQSLGQGPEFLIYFQGTGAADDSGLPNDRFFAVRPEGSVSTLKIQRTERGDSAVYLCASSLTPELPYEQYFGPGTRLTVT.

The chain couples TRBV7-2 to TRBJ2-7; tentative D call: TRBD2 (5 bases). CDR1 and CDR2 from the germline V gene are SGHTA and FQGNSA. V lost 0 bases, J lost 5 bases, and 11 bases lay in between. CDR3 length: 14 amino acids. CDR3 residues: CASSLAVAGDEQYF. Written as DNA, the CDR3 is TGTGCCAGCAGCTTAGCGGTGGCCGGGGACGAGCAGTACTTC. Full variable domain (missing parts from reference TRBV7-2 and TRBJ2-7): GAGVSQSPSNKVTEKGKDVELRCDPISGHTALYWYRQSLGQGLEFLIYFQGNSAPDKSGLPSDRFSAERTGGSVSTLTIQRTQQEDSAVYLCASSLAVAGDEQYFGPGTRLTVT.

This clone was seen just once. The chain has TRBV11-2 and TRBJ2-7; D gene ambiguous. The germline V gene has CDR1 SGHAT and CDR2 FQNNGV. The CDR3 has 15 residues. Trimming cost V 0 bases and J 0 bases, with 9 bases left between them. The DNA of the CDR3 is TGTGCCAGCAGCTTAGAATCCCCTAACTCCTACGAGCAGTACTTC. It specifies CASSLESPNSYEQYF.

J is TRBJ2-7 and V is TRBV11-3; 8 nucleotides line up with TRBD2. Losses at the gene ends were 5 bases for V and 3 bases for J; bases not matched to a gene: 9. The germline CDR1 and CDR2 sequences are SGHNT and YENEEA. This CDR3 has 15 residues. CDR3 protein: CASSQNSGVDYEQYF. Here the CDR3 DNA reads TGTGCCAGCAGCCAAAATAGCGGGGTCGACTACGAGCAGTACTTC.

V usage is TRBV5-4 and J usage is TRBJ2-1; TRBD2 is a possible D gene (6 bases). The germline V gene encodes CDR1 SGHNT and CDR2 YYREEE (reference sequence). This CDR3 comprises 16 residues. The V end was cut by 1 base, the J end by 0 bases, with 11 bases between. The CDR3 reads CASSLNAGFSYNEQFF. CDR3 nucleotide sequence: TGTGCCAGCAGCTTGAACGCGGGGTTCTCCTACAATGAGCAGTTCTTC.

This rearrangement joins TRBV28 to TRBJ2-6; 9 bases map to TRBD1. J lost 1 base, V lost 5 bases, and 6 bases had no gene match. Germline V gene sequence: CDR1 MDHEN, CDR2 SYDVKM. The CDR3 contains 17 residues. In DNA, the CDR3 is TGTGCCAGCAGTAAGCCCGGGACAGGGTCTGGGGCCAACGTCCTGACTTTC. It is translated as CASSKPGTGSGANVLTF. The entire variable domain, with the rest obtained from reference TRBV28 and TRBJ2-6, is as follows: DVKVTQSSRYLVKRTGEKVFLECVQDMDHENMFWYRQDPGLGLRLIYFSYDVKMKEKGDIPEGYSVSREKKERFSLILESASTNQTSMYLCASSKPGTGSGANVLTFGAGSRLTVL.

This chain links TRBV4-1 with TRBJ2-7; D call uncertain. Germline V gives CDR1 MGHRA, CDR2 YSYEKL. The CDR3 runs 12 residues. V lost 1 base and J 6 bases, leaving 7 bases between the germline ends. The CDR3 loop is CASSQVVGEQYF. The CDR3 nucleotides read TGCGCCAGCAGCCAAGTCGTCGGCGAGCAGTACTTC.

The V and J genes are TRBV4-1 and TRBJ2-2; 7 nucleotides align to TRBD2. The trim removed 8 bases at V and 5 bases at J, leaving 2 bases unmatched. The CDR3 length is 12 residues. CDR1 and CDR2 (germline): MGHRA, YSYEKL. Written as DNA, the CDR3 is TGCGCCAGCGGGGGGGAAACCGGGGAGCTGTTTTTT. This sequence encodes CASGGETGELFF.

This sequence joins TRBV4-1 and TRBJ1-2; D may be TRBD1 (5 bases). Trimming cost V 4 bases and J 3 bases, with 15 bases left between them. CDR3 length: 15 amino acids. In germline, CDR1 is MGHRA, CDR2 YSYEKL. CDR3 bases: TGCGCCAGCAGCCGAACAGGCTCGGTGGACTATGGCTACACCTTC. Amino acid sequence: CASSRTGSVDYGYTF.

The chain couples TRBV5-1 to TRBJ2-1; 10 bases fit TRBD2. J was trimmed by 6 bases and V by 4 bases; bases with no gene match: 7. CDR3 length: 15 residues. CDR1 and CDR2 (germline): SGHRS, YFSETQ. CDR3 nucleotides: TGCGCCAGCAGCCCCCTAGCGGGAGATCCCAATGAGCAGTTCTTC. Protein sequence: CASSPLAGDPNEQFF.

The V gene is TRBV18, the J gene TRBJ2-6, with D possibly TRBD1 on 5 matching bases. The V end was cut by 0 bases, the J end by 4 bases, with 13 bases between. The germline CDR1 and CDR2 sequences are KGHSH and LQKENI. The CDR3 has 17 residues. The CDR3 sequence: CASSPPLQGAGANVLTF. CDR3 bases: TGTGCCAGCTCACCACCTCTTCAGGGTGCAGGGGCCAACGTCCTGACTTTC.

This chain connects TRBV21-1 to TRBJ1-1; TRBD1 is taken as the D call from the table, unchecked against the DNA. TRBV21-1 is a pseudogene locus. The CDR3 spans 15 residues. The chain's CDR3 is CASRTRGRMNTEAFF. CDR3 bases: TGTGCCAGCAGAACCAGGGGTAGGATGAACACTGAAGCTTTCTTT.

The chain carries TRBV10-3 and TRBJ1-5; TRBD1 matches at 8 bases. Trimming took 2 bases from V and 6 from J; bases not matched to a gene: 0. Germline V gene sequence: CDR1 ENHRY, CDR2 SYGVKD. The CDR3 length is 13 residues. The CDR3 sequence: CAISEGQGQPQHF. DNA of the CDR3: TGTGCCATCAGTGAGGGACAGGGTCAGCCCCAGCATTTT.